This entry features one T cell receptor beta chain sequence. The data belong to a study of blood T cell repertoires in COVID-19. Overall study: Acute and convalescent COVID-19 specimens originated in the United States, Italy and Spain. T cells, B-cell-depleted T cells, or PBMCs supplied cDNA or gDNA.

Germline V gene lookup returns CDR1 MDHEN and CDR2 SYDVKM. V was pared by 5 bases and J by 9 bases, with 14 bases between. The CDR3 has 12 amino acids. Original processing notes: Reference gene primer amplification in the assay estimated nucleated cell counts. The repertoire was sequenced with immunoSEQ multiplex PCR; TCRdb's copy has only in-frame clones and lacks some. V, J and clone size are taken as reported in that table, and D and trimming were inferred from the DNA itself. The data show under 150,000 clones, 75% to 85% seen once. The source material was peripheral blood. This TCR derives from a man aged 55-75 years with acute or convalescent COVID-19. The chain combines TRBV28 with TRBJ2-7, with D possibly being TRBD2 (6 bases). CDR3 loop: CASSRGTPRQYF. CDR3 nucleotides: TGTGCCAGCAGTCGGGGGACCCCCAGGCAGTACTTC.